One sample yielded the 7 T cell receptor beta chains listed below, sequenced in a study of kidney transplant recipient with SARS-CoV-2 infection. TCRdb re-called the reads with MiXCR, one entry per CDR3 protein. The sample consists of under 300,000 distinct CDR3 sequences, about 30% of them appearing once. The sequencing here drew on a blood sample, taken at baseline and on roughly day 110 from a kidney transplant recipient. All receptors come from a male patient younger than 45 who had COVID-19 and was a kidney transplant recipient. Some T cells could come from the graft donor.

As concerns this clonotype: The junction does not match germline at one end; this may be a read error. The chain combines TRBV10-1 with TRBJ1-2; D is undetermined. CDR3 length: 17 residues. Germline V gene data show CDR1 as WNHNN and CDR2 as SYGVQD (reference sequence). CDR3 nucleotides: TGCGCCAGCAGTTTGGAAAGAAGATCGCGAAAGACCTATGGCTGCACCTTC. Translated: CASSLERRSRKTYGCTF.

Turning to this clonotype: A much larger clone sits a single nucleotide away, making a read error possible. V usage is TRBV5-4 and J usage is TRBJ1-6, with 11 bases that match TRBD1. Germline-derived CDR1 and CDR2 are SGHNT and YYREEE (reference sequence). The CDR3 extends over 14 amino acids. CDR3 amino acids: CASSQDRGQSPPHF. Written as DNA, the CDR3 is TGTGCCAGCAGCCAGGACAGGGGGCAGTCACCCCCCCACTTT.

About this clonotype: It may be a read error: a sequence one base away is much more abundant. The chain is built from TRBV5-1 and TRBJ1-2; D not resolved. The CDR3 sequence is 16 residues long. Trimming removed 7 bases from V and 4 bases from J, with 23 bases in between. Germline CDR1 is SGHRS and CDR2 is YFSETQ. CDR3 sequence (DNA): TGCGCCAGCCGGCTGCTATTGGTTCGAAAGACCTATGGCTACACCTTC. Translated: CASRLLLVRKTYGYTF. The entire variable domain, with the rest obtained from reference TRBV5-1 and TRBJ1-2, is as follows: KAGVTQTPRYLIKTRGQQVTLSCSPISGHRSVSWYQQTPGQGLQFLFEYFSETQRNKGNFPGRFSGRQFSNSRSEMNVSTLELGDSALYLCASRLLLVRKTYGYTFGSGTRLTVV.

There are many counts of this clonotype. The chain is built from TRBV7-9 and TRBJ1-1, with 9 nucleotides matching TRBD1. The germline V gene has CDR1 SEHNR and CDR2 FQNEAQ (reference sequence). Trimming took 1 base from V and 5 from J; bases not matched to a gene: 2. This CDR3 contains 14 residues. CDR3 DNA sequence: TGTGCCAGCAGCTTAGGGGACAGGGAAACTGAAGCTTTCTTT. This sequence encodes CASSLGDRETEAFF.

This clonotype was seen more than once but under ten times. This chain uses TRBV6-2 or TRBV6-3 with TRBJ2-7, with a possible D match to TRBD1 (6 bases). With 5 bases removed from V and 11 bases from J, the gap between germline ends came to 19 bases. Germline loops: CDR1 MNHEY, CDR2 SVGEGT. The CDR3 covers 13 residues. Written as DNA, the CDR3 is TGTGCCAGCAGTACTCAGGGGCAGGGAGAAAAGTACTTC. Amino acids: CASSTQGQGEKYF.

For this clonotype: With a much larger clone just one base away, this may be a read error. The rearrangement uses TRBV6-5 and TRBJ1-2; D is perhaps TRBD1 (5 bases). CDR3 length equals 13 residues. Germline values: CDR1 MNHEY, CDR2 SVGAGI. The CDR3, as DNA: TGTGCCAGCAATCCCGGGACGGACTATTGCTACACCTTC. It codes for CASNPGTDYCYTF.

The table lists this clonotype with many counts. This CDR3 reads CASGRDTNSNQPQHF. The CDR3 DNA follows: TGTGCCAGTGGACGGGACACCAATAGCAATCAGCCCCAGCATTTT. The chain recombines TRBV19 with TRBJ1-5; D might be TRBD1 (6 bases). V gave up 8 bases and J gave up 0 bases, with 14 bases separating them. The length of the CDR3 is 15 residues. Germline CDR1 reads LNHDA; CDR2 reads SQIVND (reference sequence).